The clone carrying this TCR beta chain was observed at least ten times. Its antigen is as yet unknown. This entry comes from a study of regulatory T cells in long-lasting Graves disease. Study information: Over 5 years of antithyroid drugs plus positive TSH receptor antibodies defined persistent Graves' disease. Study findings and constraints: Whereas about 870 public clonotypes were shared by new patients, persistent patients shared more, at a few thousand. With persistent disease, TRBV28, TRBJ1-2 and TRBJ2-5 were the favored segments.

Noted time point: persistent/refractory GD, antithyroid drugs over 5 years with positive TRAb. From RNA extracted from PBMCs, the TCR library was made. As collected, the peripheral blood samples measured 7.5 to 10 milliliters each and went into EDTA tubes. CDR1 MDHEN and CDR2 SYDVKM come from the germline V gene. V lost 3 bases to trimming and J lost 3 bases, with 6 bases between them. CDR3 length: 12 residues. TCR beta libraries were built with iRepertoire HTBI primers and Arm-PCR of CDR3 regions. TCRdb reanalysed the multiplex PCR reads using MiXCR and keeps one entry per CDR3 protein. The sample holds hundreds of thousands of distinct CDR3 sequences, less than 25% seen once.

Sequences were derived from peripheral blood mononuclear cells (PBMCs), sampled when the disease was refractory, from a patient treated with antithyroid drugs. The clonotype was recovered from a female donor with Graves disease. The gene calls are TRBV28 and TRBJ2-7; D gene unclear. The CDR3 DNA reads TGTGCCAGCAGTTTGGGGTTCTACGAGCAGTACTTC. Translating it yields CASSLGFYEQYF.